What follows are 22 T cell receptor beta chains derived from one specimen sequenced in a study of cytotoxic CD8 clonotypes in ibrutinib-treated CLL. The method was immunoSEQ multiplex PCR; TCRdb's version includes in-frame clones alone and lacks a portion of them. In the table there are fewer than 400,000 clones, around 66% of which are singletons. The sequencing used PBMCs, collected after 36 months of ibrutinib treatment. The receptors come from a human donor with chronic lymphocytic leukemia.

The V call is TRBV9, the J call TRBJ2-1, with a tentative D call TRBD2 (6 bases). The V end was cut by 4 bases, the J end by 5 bases, with 16 bases between. CDR3 length: 15 amino acids. Germline lookup yields CDR1 SGDLS and CDR2 YYNGEE. CDR3 sequence (DNA): TGTGCCAGCAGCCCCCAGGTCGGCGGGAACAATGAGCAGTTCTTC. It is translated as CASSPQVGGNNEQFF.

The rearrangement uses TRBV7-8 and TRBJ2-1; D gene uncertain. Germline-derived CDR1 and CDR2 are SGHVS and FQNEAQ. The V and J ends lost 0 bases and 9 bases respectively, with 9 bases between them. The CDR3 loop spans 13 amino acids. CDR3 loop: CASSLALDLEQFF. The CDR3 nucleotides are TGTGCCAGCAGCTTAGCGCTGGACCTTGAGCAGTTCTTC.

J is TRBJ2-5 and V is TRBV29-1, with TRBD1 matching 7 bases. V shed 7 bases and J 4 bases; nucleotides not matched to a gene: 9. The CDR3 spans 13 residues. The germline V gene encodes CDR1 SQVTM and CDR2 ANQGSEA. CDR3 loop: CSGLTGVGETQYF. The DNA of the CDR3 is TGCAGCGGATTAACAGGGGTAGGAGAGACCCAGTACTTC.

The chain carries TRBV5-1 and TRBJ1-1; the match to TRBD1 covers 7 bases. The V and J ends lost 3 bases and 5 bases, in that order; junction bases with no gene match: 4. Germline values: CDR1 SGHRS, CDR2 YFSETQ. The CDR3 sequence is 13 residues long. The DNA of the CDR3 is TGCGCCAGCAGCTCGCAGGGGGGAACTGAAGCTTTCTTT. Encoded protein: CASSSQGGTEAFF.

This clone was seen only a few times. The chain joins TRBV11-2 to TRBJ1-4; 7 bases fit TRBD1. CDR3 length: 16 amino acids. J gave up 7 bases and V 1 base, and 9 bases lay outside the gene matches. CDR1 SGHAT and CDR2 FQNNGV come from the germline V gene. The CDR3 protein is CASSLGDSYYLEKLFF. The DNA of the CDR3 is TGTGCCAGCAGCTTAGGGGACAGCTACTATCTTGAAAAACTGTTTTTT.

This clone was counted between two and nine times. The gene calls are TRBV29-1 and TRBJ2-7, with 8 bases that match TRBD1. Germline lookup yields CDR1 SQVTM and CDR2 ANQGSEA. V was pared by 3 bases and J by 2 bases, with 0 bases of the junction left unmatched. This CDR3 is built from 12 residues. CDR3: CSVETGAYEQYF. Written as DNA, the CDR3 is TGCAGCGTTGAGACAGGGGCCTACGAGCAGTACTTC.

The chain recombines TRBV5-8 with TRBJ2-7; possible D gene TRBD2, 6 bases. V was shortened by 6 bases and J by 1 base, with 20 bases between the two germline ends. Per germline, CDR1 SGHTS and CDR2 YDEGEE. The length of the CDR3 is 16 residues. As DNA, the CDR3 is TGTGCCAGCACCCCGTCGCGTGCGGGGATTTCCTACGAGCAGTACTTC. Amino acids: CASTPSRAGISYEQYF.

The V and J genes are TRBV21-1 and TRBJ2-7; the table assigns TRBD2, which was not confirmed against the DNA. TRBV21-1 is a pseudogene. The CDR3 sequence is 17 residues long. The CDR3 protein is CASSKRGATSGVYEQYF. The DNA for the CDR3 is TGTGCCAGCAGCAAAAGAGGGGCGACTAGCGGAGTATACGAGCAGTACTTC.

This clone was seen a handful of times. This chain connects TRBV6-5 to TRBJ2-7; no reliable D call. This CDR3 is built from 12 residues. The germline V gene has CDR1 MNHEY and CDR2 SVGAGI. V shed 2 bases and J shed 3 bases, with 5 bases lying between them. CDR3 nucleotide sequence: TGTGCCAGCAGTTACGAGGACTACGAGCAGTACTTC. Residues: CASSYEDYEQYF.

This chain uses TRBV6-5 with TRBJ2-2; perhaps D is TRBD1 or TRBD2 (6 bases each). The ends were cut back, 2 bases at V and 4 bases at J, with 8 bases in the middle. The CDR3 has 14 amino acids. Per the germline V gene, CDR1 is MNHEY and CDR2 is SVGAGI. CDR3: CASSYGGGTGELFF. CDR3 sequence (DNA): TGTGCCAGCAGTTACGGAGGGGGCACCGGGGAGCTGTTTTTT.

In this sample, this clone turned up a few times. The J gene is TRBJ1-2, the V gene TRBV25-1; D gene uncertain. CDR1 and CDR2 (germline): MGHDK, SYGVNS. The CDR3 covers 13 residues. V lost 3 bases and J lost 8, with 13 bases in between. CDR3 nucleotides: TGTGCCAGCAGTGAGACCCGGCCGGGGGGCTACACCTTC. It specifies CASSETRPGGYTF.

V and J are TRBV19 and TRBJ2-1; D call uncertain. V lost 5 bases to trimming and J lost 0 bases, with 8 bases between them. The CDR3 is made up of 14 amino acids. CDR1 is LNHDA, CDR2 SQIVND, per germline (reference sequence). The CDR3 coding sequence is TGTGCCAGTAGTCCCCTGGACTCCTACAATGAGCAGTTCTTC. Its protein is CASSPLDSYNEQFF.

This clone was recorded a few times. The chain joins TRBV6-5 to TRBJ2-3, with TRBD2 matching 15 bases. CDR1 and CDR2 from the germline V gene are MNHEY and SVGAGI. The CDR3 length is 15 residues. J gave up 9 bases and V 4 bases, and 5 bases lay outside the gene matches. The CDR3 DNA reads TGTGCCAGCAGTTCCGGGACTAGCGGGAGGAGCACGCAGTATTTT. This sequence encodes CASSSGTSGRSTQYF.

This clone showed up just a few times. The V and J genes are TRBV9 and TRBJ2-3; 11 positions match TRBD2. The ends lost 0 bases at V and 11 bases at J; junction bases unmatched: 5. The CDR3 runs to 14 residues. Germline V gene data show CDR1 as SGDLS and CDR2 as YYNGEE. The CDR3 coding sequence is TGTGCCAGCAGCGTAGGAACTAGCGGGAGTAGGCAGTATTTT. Translating gives CASSVGTSGSRQYF. The complete variable domain, with remaining parts taken from reference TRBV9 and TRBJ2-3, reads DSGVTQTPKHLITATGQRVTLRCSPRSGDLSVYWYQQSLDQGLQFLIQYYNGEERAKGNILERFSAQQFPDLHSELNLSSLELGDSALYFCASSVGTSGSRQYFGPGTRLTVL.

The rearrangement joins TRBV11-2 to TRBJ1-3, with 7 bases aligning to TRBD1. CDR1 and CDR2 (germline): SGHAT, FQNNGV. The ends lost 3 bases at V and 3 bases at J; junction bases unmatched: 8. This CDR3 comprises 16 residues. The DNA of the CDR3 is TGTGCCAGCAGCTTCCTATTACAGGGGAGTGGAAACACCATATATTTT. This translates into CASSFLLQGSGNTIYF.

The chain links TRBV15 to TRBJ2-3; 7 bases match TRBD2. Germline CDR1 is LNHNV and CDR2 is YYDKDF (reference sequence). The CDR3 loop spans 16 amino acids. Trimming at V came to 0 bases and at J to 0 bases, leaving 3 bases not matched to a gene. The CDR3: CATSRDLAASTDTQYF. The CDR3 DNA reads as TGTGCCACCAGCAGAGATCTAGCGGCTAGCACAGATACGCAGTATTTT.

There are a few counts of this clone. This chain links TRBV28 with TRBJ2-3; 12 nucleotides agree with TRBD2. This CDR3 is 15 amino acids long. V dropped 5 bases and J dropped 6; count of bases not matched to a gene: 6. The germline gives CDR1 MDHEN, CDR2 SYDVKM. CDR3 sequence: CASSLRLAGVDTQYF. The CDR3 coding sequence is TGTGCCAGCAGTCTACGACTAGCGGGAGTTGATACGCAGTATTTT.

CDR3 amino acids: CASSLPLQAQYF. As DNA, the CDR3 is TGTGCCAGCAGCCTCCCTCTCCAGGCGCAGTATTTT. V is TRBV5-4 and J is TRBJ2-3; the D is unclear. V lost 4 bases and J lost 10, with 13 bases in between. CDR3 length equals 12 residues. Germline CDR1 reads SGHNT; CDR2 reads YYREEE (reference sequence).

This clone was seen only a few times. The chain employs TRBV4-1 and TRBJ2-2, with TRBD2 matching 9 bases. The CDR3 has 16 residues. CDR1 MGHRA and CDR2 YSYEKL come from the germline V gene. J lost 8 bases, V lost 4 bases, and 11 bases had no gene match. In nucleotides, the CDR3 is TGCGCCAGCAGCCTTTTCCCAGCGGGGGGCCTAGGGGAGCTGTTTTTT. Translated, it gives CASSLFPAGGLGELFF.

V is TRBV29-1 and J is TRBJ2-3, with TRBD2 as a possible D gene (5 bases). The CDR3 consists of 11 residues. Germline V CDR1 and CDR2: SQVTM, ANQGSEA. V gave up 4 bases and J gave up 4 bases, with 6 bases separating them. The CDR3 DNA follows: TGCAGCGTTGGAGGGTCAGATACGCAGTATTTT. As protein: CSVGGSDTQYF.

The chain recombines TRBV10-3 with TRBJ1-2, with D possibly being TRBD1 (5 bases). From germline, CDR1 is ENHRY and CDR2 SYGVKD. Trimming left V 3 bases short and J 3 bases short, with 11 bases between. The CDR3 is 14 residues long. The CDR3 reads CAISDRAGHYGYTF. In DNA, the CDR3 is TGTGCCATCAGTGATAGGGCAGGGCACTATGGCTACACCTTC.

The chain carries TRBV7-9 and TRBJ1-2; D call uncertain. V shed 3 bases and J shed 2 bases, with 10 bases lying between them. The germline V gene has CDR1 SEHNR and CDR2 FQNEAQ (reference sequence). The CDR3 length is 14 residues. The CDR3 DNA follows: TGTGCCAGCAGCTTCGAACTGCTCAACTATGGCTACACCTTC. This codes for CASSFELLNYGYTF.